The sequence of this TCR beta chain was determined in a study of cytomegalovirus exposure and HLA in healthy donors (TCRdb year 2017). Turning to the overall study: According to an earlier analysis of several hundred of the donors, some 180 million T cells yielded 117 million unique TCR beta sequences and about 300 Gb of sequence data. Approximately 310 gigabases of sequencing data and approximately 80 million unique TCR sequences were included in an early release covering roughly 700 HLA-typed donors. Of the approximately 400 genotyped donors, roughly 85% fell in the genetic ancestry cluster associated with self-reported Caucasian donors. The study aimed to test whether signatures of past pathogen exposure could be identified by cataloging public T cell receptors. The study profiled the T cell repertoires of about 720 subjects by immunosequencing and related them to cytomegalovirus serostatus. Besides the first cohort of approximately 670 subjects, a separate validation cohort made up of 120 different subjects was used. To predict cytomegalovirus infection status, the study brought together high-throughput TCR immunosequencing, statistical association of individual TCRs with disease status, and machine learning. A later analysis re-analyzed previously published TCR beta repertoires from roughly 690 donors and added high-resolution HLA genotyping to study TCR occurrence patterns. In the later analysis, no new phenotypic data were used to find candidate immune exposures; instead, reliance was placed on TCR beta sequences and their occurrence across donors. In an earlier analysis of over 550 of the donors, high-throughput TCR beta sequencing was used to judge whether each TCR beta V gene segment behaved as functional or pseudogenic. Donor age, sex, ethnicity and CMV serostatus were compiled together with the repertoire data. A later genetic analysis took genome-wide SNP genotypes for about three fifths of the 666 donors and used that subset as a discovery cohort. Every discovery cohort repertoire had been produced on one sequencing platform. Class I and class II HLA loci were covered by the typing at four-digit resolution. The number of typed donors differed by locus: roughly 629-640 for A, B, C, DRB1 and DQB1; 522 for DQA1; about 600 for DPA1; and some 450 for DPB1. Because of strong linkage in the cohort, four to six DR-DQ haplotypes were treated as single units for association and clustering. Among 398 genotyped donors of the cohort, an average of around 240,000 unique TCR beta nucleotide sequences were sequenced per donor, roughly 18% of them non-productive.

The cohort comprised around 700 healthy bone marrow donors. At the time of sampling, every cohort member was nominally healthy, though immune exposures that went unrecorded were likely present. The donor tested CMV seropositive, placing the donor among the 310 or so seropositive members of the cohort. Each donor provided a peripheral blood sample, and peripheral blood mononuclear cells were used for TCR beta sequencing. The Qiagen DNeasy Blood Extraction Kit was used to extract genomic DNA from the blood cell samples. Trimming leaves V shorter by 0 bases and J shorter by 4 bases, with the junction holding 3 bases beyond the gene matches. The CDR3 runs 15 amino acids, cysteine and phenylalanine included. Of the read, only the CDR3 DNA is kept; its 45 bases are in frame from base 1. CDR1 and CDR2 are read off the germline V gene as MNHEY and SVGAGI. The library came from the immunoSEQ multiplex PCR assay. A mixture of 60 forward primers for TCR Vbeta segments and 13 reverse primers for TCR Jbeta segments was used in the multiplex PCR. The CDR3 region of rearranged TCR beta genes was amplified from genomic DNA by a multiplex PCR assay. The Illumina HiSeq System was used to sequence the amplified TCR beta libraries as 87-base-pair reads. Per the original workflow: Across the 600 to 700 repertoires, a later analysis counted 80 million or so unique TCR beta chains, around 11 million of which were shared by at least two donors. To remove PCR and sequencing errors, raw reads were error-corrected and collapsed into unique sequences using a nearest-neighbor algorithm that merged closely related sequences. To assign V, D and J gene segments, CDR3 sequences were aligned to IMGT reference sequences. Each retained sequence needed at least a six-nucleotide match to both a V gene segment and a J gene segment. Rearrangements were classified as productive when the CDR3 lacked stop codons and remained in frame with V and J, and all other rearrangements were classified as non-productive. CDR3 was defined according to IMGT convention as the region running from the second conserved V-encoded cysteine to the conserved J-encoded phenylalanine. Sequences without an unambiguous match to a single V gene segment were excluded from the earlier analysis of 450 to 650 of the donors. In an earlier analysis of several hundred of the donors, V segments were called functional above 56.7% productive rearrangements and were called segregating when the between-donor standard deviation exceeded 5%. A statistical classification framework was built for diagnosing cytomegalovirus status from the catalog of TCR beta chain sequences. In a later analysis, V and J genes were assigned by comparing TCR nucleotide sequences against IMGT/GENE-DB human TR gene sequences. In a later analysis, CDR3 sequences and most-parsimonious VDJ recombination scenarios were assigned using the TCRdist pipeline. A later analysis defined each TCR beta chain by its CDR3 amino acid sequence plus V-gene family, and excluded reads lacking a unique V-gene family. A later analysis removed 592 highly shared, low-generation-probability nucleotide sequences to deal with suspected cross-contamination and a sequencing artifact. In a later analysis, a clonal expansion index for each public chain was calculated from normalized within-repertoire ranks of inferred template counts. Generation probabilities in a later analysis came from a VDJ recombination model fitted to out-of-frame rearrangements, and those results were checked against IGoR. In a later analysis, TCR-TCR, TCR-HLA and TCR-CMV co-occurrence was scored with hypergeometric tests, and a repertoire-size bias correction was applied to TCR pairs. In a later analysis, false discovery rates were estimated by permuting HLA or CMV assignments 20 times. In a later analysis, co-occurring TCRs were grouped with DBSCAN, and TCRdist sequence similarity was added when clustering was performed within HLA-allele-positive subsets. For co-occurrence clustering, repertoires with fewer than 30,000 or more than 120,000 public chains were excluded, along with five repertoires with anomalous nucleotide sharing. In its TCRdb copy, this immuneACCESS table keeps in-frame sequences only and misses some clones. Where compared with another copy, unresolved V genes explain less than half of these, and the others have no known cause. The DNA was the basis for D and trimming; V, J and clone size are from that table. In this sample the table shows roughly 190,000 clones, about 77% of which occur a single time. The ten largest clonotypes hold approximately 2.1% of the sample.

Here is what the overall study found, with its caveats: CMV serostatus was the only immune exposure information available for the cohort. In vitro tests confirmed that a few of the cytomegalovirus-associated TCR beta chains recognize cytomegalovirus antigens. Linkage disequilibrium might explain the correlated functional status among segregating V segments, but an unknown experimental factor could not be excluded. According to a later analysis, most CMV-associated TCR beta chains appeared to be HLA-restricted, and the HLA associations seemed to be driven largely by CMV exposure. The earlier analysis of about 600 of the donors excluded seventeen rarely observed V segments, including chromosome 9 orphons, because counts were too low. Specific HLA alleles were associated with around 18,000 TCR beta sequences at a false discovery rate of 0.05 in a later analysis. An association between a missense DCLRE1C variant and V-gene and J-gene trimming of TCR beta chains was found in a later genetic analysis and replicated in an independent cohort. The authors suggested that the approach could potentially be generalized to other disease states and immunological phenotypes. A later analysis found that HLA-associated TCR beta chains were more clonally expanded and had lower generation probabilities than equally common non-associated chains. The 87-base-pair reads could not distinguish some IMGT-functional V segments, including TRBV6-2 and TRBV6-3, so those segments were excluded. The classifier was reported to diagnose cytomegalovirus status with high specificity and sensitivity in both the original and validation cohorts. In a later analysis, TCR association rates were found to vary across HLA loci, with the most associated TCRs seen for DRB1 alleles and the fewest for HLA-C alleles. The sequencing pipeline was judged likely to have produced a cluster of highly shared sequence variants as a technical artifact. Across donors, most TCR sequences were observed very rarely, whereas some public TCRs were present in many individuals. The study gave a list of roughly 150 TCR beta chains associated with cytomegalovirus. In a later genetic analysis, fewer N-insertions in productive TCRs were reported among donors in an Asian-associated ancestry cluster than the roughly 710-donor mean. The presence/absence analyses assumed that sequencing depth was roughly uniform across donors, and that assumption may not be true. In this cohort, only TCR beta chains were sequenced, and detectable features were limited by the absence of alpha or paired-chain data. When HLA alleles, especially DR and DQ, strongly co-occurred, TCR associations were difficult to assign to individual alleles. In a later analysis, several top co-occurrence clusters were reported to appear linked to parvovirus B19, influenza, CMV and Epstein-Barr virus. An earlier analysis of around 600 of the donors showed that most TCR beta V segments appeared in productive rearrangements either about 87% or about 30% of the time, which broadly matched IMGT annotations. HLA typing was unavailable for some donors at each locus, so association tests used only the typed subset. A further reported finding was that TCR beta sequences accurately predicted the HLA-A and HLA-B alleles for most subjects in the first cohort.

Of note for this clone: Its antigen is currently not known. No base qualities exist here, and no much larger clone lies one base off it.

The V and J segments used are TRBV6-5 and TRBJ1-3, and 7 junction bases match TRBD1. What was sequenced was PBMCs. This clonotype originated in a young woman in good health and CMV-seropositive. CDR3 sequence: CASSYSDRLGNTIYF. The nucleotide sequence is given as TGTGCCAGCAGTTACTCGGACAGGTTGGGAAACACCATATATTTT.